This T cell receptor beta chain comes out of a study of T-cell memory formation after mild COVID-19. Study-level information: Each donor largely had its own TCR clusters. The study, taken as a whole, reports: Clones shrinking between day 15 and 85 showed a balanced CD4/CD8 split, and those that grew later tilted toward CD4+. Some SARS-CoV-2-responding clones were already detected in memory before infection.

MiXCR was run by TCRdb on the 5' RACE reads, yielding one entry per CDR3 protein. The data show about 290,000 distinct CDR3 sequences, 15% seen once. This clonotype was detected only a few times. What it binds is unknown. V lost 5 bases, J lost 2 bases, and 10 bases lay in between. CDR1 is GTSNPN, CDR2 SVGIG, per germline (reference sequence). The CDR3 totals 13 residues. The chain couples TRBV30 to TRBJ1-3; D is possibly TRBD1 (5 bases). The sample consisted of PBMCs or a T cell subset sorted from them (not recorded which). The TCR sequence derives from a man between 18 and 35 years old who had mild COVID-19 (a few samples of this study predate the infection). Cell type and time point are not known. Written as DNA, the CDR3 is TGTGCCTGGGGTCAGGGAGCTGGAAACACCATATATTTT. It codes for CAWGQGAGNTIYF.